Below, 27 T cell receptor beta chains from the same sample are listed, as sequenced in a study of T-cell reconstitution after alpha-beta-depleted transplantation in children listed by TCRdb under 2016. Explained via the paper, the treatment or condition label denotes: allogeneic hematopoietic cell transplantation with graft depleted of TCRalphabeta T cells and CD19 B cells. Libraries were built with PCR. Instrument used: Illumina HiSeq 2500. TCR library preparation used molecular barcoding, with unique molecular identifiers applied to normalize quantification of the TCRbeta repertoire. TCRdb's own reprocessing of the public reads used fastp at Q25 and MiXCR and kept productive beta chains. Duplicate CDR3 protein sequences are folded into a single record with the most common DNA and genes. The sample data list 400,000 to 450,000 distinct CDR3 sequences, and around 46% of these were observed just once. Under 30% of the sample lies in the top ten.

Sequencing was performed on PBMCs, taken before TCRalphabeta/CD19-depleted stem cell transplant. The receptors derive from a girl under 10 years old with aplastic anemia, due to receive a stem cell transplant.

In this sample, this clonotype turned up many times. The rearrangement links TRBV10-2 to TRBJ1-1; no definite D call. Trimming shortened V by 0 bases and J by 7 bases, and 12 bases separated the two germline ends. The CDR3 sequence is 14 residues long. Looked up from germline, CDR1 is WSHSY and CDR2 is SAAADI. The CDR3 loop reads CASSESGKRSEAFF. The CDR3 bases are TGCGCCAGCAGTGAGTCAGGGAAACGAAGTGAAGCTTTCTTT.

This clonotype came up a few times. The rearrangement uses TRBV5-6 and TRBJ2-1, with D perhaps TRBD1 (5 bases). The length of the CDR3 is 12 residues. Trimming pared 1 base from V and 9 bases from J, leaving 8 bases between. CDR1 is SGHDT and CDR2 is YYEEEE in the germline V gene. The CDR3 loop reads CASSLTGREQFF. The CDR3 DNA reads TGTGCCAGCAGCTTGACAGGACGTGAGCAGTTCTTC.

This clonotype was found a few times. The V call is TRBV20-1, the J call TRBJ2-1; D uncertain. Per the germline V gene, CDR1 is DFQATT and CDR2 is SNEGSKA (reference sequence). CDR3 length equals 15 residues. Trimming removed 3 bases at V and 0 bases at J, with 12 bases between. CDR3 in amino acids: CSASPSRSSYNEQFF. The DNA of the CDR3 is TGCAGTGCTAGCCCCAGCCGTAGCTCCTACAATGAGCAGTTCTTC.

This clonotype was observed many times. The chain uses TRBV7-2 and TRBJ2-3; D unresolved. CDR1 and CDR2 from the germline V gene are SGHTA and FQGNSA. The CDR3 spans 14 residues. Trimming pared 3 bases from V and 2 bases from J, leaving 9 bases between. The CDR3 loop reads CASSFRVDTDTQYF. In DNA, the CDR3 is TGTGCCAGCAGCTTCCGGGTTGACACAGATACGCAGTATTTT.

The rearrangement joins TRBV10-1 to TRBJ1-1; D ambiguous. Germline CDR1 reads WNHNN; CDR2 reads SYGVQD (reference sequence). Deletions cut 4 bases from V and 6 bases from J, with 9 bases between. The CDR3 contains 12 residues. The CDR3 DNA is TGCGCCAGCAGTGTGTCAGACGCTGAAGCTTTCTTT. It translates to CASSVSDAEAFF.

This clonotype was found a few times. The J gene is TRBJ1-4, the V gene TRBV4-2, with D maybe TRBD1 (5 bases). This CDR3 spans 15 amino acids. V was cut by 0 bases and J by 2 bases, with 7 bases left in between. Germline V gene lookup returns CDR1 LGHNA and CDR2 YNFKEQ. For the CDR3, the DNA is TGTGCCAGCAGCCAAGATGCAGGGACTAATGAAAAACTGTTTTTT. This gives the protein CASSQDAGTNEKLFF.

This clonotype was observed many times. V usage is TRBV29-1 and J usage is TRBJ2-7, with D unclear. CDR3 length: 14 amino acids. The germline V and J ends were trimmed by 6 bases and 2 bases, with 17 bases remaining between them. Per the germline V gene, CDR1 is SQVTM and CDR2 is ANQGSEA. The CDR3 DNA is TGCAGCGTCCTACCTGAGACGTACCCCTACGAGCAGTACTTC. It translates to CSVLPETYPYEQYF.

The chain carries TRBV3-1 and TRBJ1-2; D is unresolved. The V end lost 0 bases, the J end lost 7 bases, and 9 bases lay between the germline ends. In germline, CDR1 is LGHDT, CDR2 YNNKEL (reference sequence). The CDR3 spans 13 residues. This chain's CDR3 is CASSQDRRGGYTF. The CDR3 nucleotides read TGTGCCAGCAGCCAAGACAGAAGAGGTGGCTACACCTTC.

The rearrangement joins TRBV20-1 to TRBJ2-3, with TRBD2 matching 7 bases. V lost 4 bases and J lost 2; bases outside the gene matches: 6. Germline V CDR1 and CDR2: DFQATT, SNEGSKA (reference sequence). The CDR3 contains 14 residues. CDR3 DNA sequence: TGCAGTGCTAAAAGACGGGGGGACACAGATACGCAGTATTTT. It yields the protein CSAKRRGDTDTQYF.

A few counts support this clonotype. V and J are TRBV4-1 and TRBJ2-1; unclear D gene. Trimming shortened V by 0 bases and J by 2 bases, and 11 bases separated the two germline ends. There are 16 residues in the CDR3. Germline V CDR1 and CDR2: MGHRA, YSYEKL. DNA for the CDR3: TGCGCCAGCAGCCAAGATCTCGCATCTCCCTACAATGAGCAGTTCTTC. Translation: CASSQDLASPYNEQFF.

This clonotype was detected a few times. The genes are TRBV6-1 and TRBJ2-5, with D unclear. Trimming cost V 10 bases and J 5 bases, with 17 bases left between them. Germline-derived CDR1 and CDR2 are MNHNS and SASEGT. The CDR3 is made up of 13 amino acids. The CDR3 is CATRSAFQETQYF. The CDR3, as DNA: TGTGCCACCCGCTCCGCGTTTCAGGAGACCCAGTACTTC.

This clonotype was seen repeatedly, ten times or more. This rearrangement joins TRBV5-1 to TRBJ1-1, with D perhaps matching TRBD1 (5 bases). From germline, CDR1 is SGHRS and CDR2 YFSETQ. With 6 bases removed from V and 2 bases from J, the gap between germline ends came to 8 bases. The CDR3 totals 12 residues. The CDR3 spells CASIRGNTEAFF. The DNA for the CDR3 is TGCGCCAGCATAAGGGGAAACACTGAAGCTTTCTTT.

The chain is built from TRBV11-1 and TRBJ2-1; D gene uncertain. The CDR3 loop spans 18 amino acids. Germline V gene sequence: CDR1 SGHAT, CDR2 FQDESV (reference sequence). V was cut by 2 bases and J by 5 bases, with 22 bases left in between. CDR3 sequence (DNA): TGTGCCAGCAGCTTAACTTTTTCCGGGCGGAAACCCGACAATGAGCAGTTCTTC. This sequence encodes CASSLTFSGRKPDNEQFF.

In this sample, this clonotype turned up many times. This chain links TRBV4-3 with TRBJ2-2; D is unresolved. Trimming cost V 0 bases and J 6 bases, with 17 bases left between them. The CDR3 consists of 17 residues. Looked up from germline, CDR1 is LGHNA and CDR2 is YSLEER. The CDR3 nucleotides read TGCGCCAGCAGCCAAGAGCCTGTGACGGTGCGGCCCGGGGAGCTGTTTTTT. Translating gives CASSQEPVTVRPGELFF.

J is TRBJ2-7 and V is TRBV20-1, with 7 bases fitting TRBD2. Trimming cost V 2 bases and J 5 bases; bases outside gene matches: 6. The CDR3 is made up of 13 amino acids. The V gene's germline CDR1 is DFQATT and CDR2 SNEGSKA (reference sequence). The CDR3 nucleotides are TGCAGTGCTAGACAGAGCGGGACCCACGAGCAGTACTTC. As protein: CSARQSGTHEQYF.

This clonotype was observed many times. The chain joins TRBV6-1 to TRBJ2-7; 10 positions match TRBD2. CDR1 and CDR2 (germline): MNHNS, SASEGT. V lost 6 bases and J lost 0; bases outside the gene matches: 2. The CDR3 contains 14 residues. The DNA for the CDR3 is TGTGCCAGCAGAACTAGCGGGATCTCCTACGAGCAGTACTTC. Protein product: CASRTSGISYEQYF.

This chain joins TRBV20-1 and TRBJ2-4; D possibly corresponds to TRBD2 (5 bases). Germline V gene lookup returns CDR1 DFQATT and CDR2 SNEGSKA (reference sequence). Trimming took off 5 bases at V and 2 bases at J, with 10 bases between the two ends. CDR3 length equals 13 residues. CDR3 nucleotide sequence: TGCAGTGCTGGTGCGGGTTCCAAAAACATTCAGTACTTC. It codes for CSAGAGSKNIQYF.

This clonotype was found many times. J is TRBJ1-4 and V is TRBV29-1; the D gene is possibly TRBD1 (6 bases). Trimming took off 6 bases at V and 7 bases at J, with 15 bases between the two ends. This CDR3 contains 13 residues. CDR1 and CDR2 from the germline V gene are SQVTM and ANQGSEA. The CDR3 loop reads CSVRRDTGEKLFF. CDR3 nucleotides: TGCAGCGTCCGACGGGACACGGGTGAAAAACTGTTTTTT.

The genes are TRBV6-1 and TRBJ2-2, with a possible D match to TRBD2 (7 bases). The CDR3 consists of 15 residues. V shed 7 bases and J shed 2 bases, with 14 bases lying between them. Germline CDR1 MNHNS, CDR2 SASEGT. CDR3 in DNA: TGTGCCAGCACCCGACGGGGGGCTAACACCGGGGAGCTGTTTTTT. Translated: CASTRRGANTGELFF.

This clonotype has only a few counts. The chain couples TRBV6-5 to TRBJ1-2; possible D gene TRBD1, 5 bases. V shed 0 bases and J shed 6 bases, with 11 bases lying between them. Per germline, CDR1 MNHEY and CDR2 SVGAGI. CDR3 length: 14 residues. CDR3: CASSYSNRDHGYTF. CDR3 DNA: TGTGCCAGCAGTTACTCTAACCGGGACCATGGCTACACCTTC.

The rearrangement joins TRBV20-1 to TRBJ1-1; D is perhaps TRBD1 (5 bases). This CDR3 has 13 residues. Germline values: CDR1 DFQATT, CDR2 SNEGSKA (reference sequence). Trimming shortened V by 0 bases and J by 10 bases, and 15 bases separated the two germline ends. For the CDR3, the DNA is TGCAGTGCTAGAGATCGGGACTTTACGAGAGCTTTCTTT. It specifies CSARDRDFTRAFF.

This clonotype has a count of ten or more. This chain connects TRBV7-3 to TRBJ2-1; 7 nucleotides agree with TRBD2. The CDR3 totals 14 residues. The germline CDR1 and CDR2 sequences are SGHTA and FQGTGA. V was pared by 3 bases and J by 8 bases, with 7 bases of the junction left unmatched. In nucleotides, the CDR3 is TGTGCCAGCAGCTTGGGTGGGAGGGGATATGAGCAGTTCTTC. Its translation: CASSLGGRGYEQFF. Full variable domain (rest looked up from reference TRBV7-3 and TRBJ2-1): GAGVSQTPSNKVTEKGKYVELRCDPISGHTALYWYRQSLGQGPEFLIYFQGTGAADDSGLPNDRFFAVRPEGSVSTLKIQRTERGDSAVYLCASSLGGRGYEQFFGPGTRLTVL.

The chain couples TRBV5-1 to TRBJ2-3; 12 bases fit TRBD1. J gave up 4 bases and V 6 bases, and 6 bases lay outside the gene matches. The CDR3 has 15 amino acids. Germline V gene sequence: CDR1 SGHRS, CDR2 YFSETQ. The CDR3 nucleotides are TGCGCCAGCAACCCCGGGACAGGGGGCGCAGATACGCAGTATTTT. It codes for CASNPGTGGADTQYF.

This clonotype was observed a single time. The chain employs TRBV27 and TRBJ2-2, with D possibly being TRBD1 (6 bases). This CDR3 has 14 residues. Looked up from germline, CDR1 is MNHEY and CDR2 is SMNVEV (reference sequence). Trimming left V 5 bases short and J 4 bases short, with 11 bases between. The CDR3: CASSQGTVTGELFF. The CDR3, as DNA: TGTGCCAGCAGTCAGGGGACCGTCACCGGGGAGCTGTTTTTT.

The V gene is TRBV6-1, the J gene TRBJ2-3, with TRBD2 matching over 10 bases. CDR1 and CDR2 (germline): MNHNS, SASEGT. V trimming: 7 bases; J trimming: 4 bases; junction bases outside the gene matches: 8. The CDR3 sequence is 15 residues long. CDR3 protein: CASTPRSGRADTQYF. The CDR3 DNA reads as TGTGCCAGCACCCCACGGAGCGGGAGGGCAGATACGCAGTATTTT.

This clonotype appeared a few times. This could be a read error, since a much larger clone is one nucleotide away. The V gene is TRBV5-6, the J gene TRBJ1-3; D gene uncertain. Trimming pared 2 bases from V and 0 bases from J, leaving 9 bases between. Germline V gives CDR1 SGHDT, CDR2 YYEEEE. This CDR3 is 15 amino acids long. The CDR3 loop is CASSFRATSGNTIYF. The CDR3 coding sequence is TGTGCCAGCAGCTTTCGGGCCACCTCTGGAAACACCATATATTTT.

This clonotype turned up a few times. The rearrangement joins TRBV20-1 to TRBJ2-7; D perhaps matches TRBD1 (7 bases). V was trimmed by 8 bases and J by 9 bases, leaving 17 bases between them. Germline-derived CDR1 and CDR2 are DFQATT and SNEGSKA (reference sequence). This CDR3 spans 11 amino acids. Here the CDR3 reads CSFRGAGGQYF. The CDR3 coding sequence is TGCAGTTTCAGGGGGGCAGGGGGGCAGTACTTC.